Listed here are 15 T cell receptor beta chains from one sample, sequenced in a study of Ad26.COV2.S vaccination and SARS-CoV-2 variants. Treatment denoted: some 20 received Ad26.COV2.S at low or high dose, single or two shots; 5 received placebo; per-sample allocation not given. Sample collection was performed on day 63 after the first vaccine or placebo injection. Assay: immunoSEQ multiplex PCR; the TCRdb copy retains only in-frame clones and omits some. The sample includes approximately 240,000 clones, approximately 87% of them seen just once. This specimen consisted of peripheral blood, obtained in a trial of Ad26.COV2.S vaccine versus placebo. The receptors originated from a person between 18 and 65 years old who received the Ad26.COV2.S COVID-19 vaccine or a placebo.

V gene TRBV21-1 combines with J gene TRBJ2-6; no check of the table's D call, TRBD2, against the DNA was made. TRBV21-1 represents a pseudogene. The CDR3 totals 18 residues. CDR3 sequence (DNA): TGTGCCAGCAGCGAGACGTGGTTGGCCGGGGCTGGGGCCAACGTCCTGACTTTC. Translating gives CASSETWLAGAGANVLTF.

The gene calls are TRBV5-8 and TRBJ2-1; 9 bases line up with TRBD1. The CDR3 sequence is 15 residues long. Germline lookup yields CDR1 SGHTS and CDR2 YDEGEE. Unmatched junction bases numbered 6, after V lost 4 bases and J lost 4 bases. The CDR3 DNA reads as TGTGCCAGCAGCCTAGGGACAGGGAGGTACAATGAGCAGTTCTTC. Protein product: CASSLGTGRYNEQFF. Full variable domain (missing parts from reference TRBV5-8 and TRBJ2-1): EAGVTQSPTHLIKTRGQQATLRCSPISGHTSVYWYQQALGLGLQFLLWYDEGEERNRGNFPPRFSGRQFPNYSSELNVNALELEDSALYLCASSLGTGRYNEQFFGPGTRLTVL.

This sequence joins TRBV25-1 and TRBJ2-7, with D perhaps matching TRBD1 (5 bases). V lost 6 bases and J 5 bases, leaving 11 bases between the germline ends. The germline V gene has CDR1 MGHDK and CDR2 SYGVNS. CDR3 length: 12 residues. The CDR3 loop is CASRGRENEQYF. The DNA for the CDR3 is TGTGCCAGCAGGGGCAGGGAAAACGAGCAGTACTTC.

The chain couples TRBV7-9 to TRBJ1-2; 7 positions match TRBD1. The CDR3 loop spans 14 amino acids. V was pared by 5 bases and J by 4 bases, with 7 bases of the junction left unmatched. Germline V gene data show CDR1 as SEHNR and CDR2 as FQNEAQ (reference sequence). The CDR3 bases are TGTGCCAGCAGCCGGGACAGCACAACCTATGGCTACACCTTC. As protein: CASSRDSTTYGYTF.

The rearrangement links TRBV30 to TRBJ2-5; unclear D gene. V lost 0 bases and J lost 3, with 8 bases in between. Germline-derived CDR1 and CDR2 are GTSNPN and SVGIG (reference sequence). The CDR3 runs to 13 residues. CDR3 region: CAWSVRFKETQYF. DNA of the CDR3: TGTGCCTGGAGTGTAAGGTTTAAAGAGACCCAGTACTTC.

The chain joins TRBV24-1 to TRBJ2-3, with D tentatively TRBD2 (5 bases). V was shortened by 3 bases and J by 10 bases, with 22 bases between the two germline ends. Germline-derived CDR1 and CDR2 are KGHDR and SFDVKD. The CDR3 contains 16 residues. The CDR3 DNA reads as TGTGCCACCAGTGATCCCTCTACGGCTTCCGGGGTTGCGCAGTATTTT. Translating gives CATSDPSTASGVAQYF.

The chain joins TRBV29-1 to TRBJ2-5, with 7 positions matching TRBD2. The CDR3 totals 18 residues. CDR1 is SQVTM, CDR2 ANQGSEA, per germline. V gave up 1 base and J gave up 7 bases; unmatched junction bases: 21. The DNA of the CDR3 is TGCAGCGTTGAAGGATTCGGCCAAACCTGGGCGGGAGTAGGGACCCAGTACTTC. Protein product: CSVEGFGQTWAGVGTQYF.

This sequence joins TRBV4-3 and TRBJ2-5, with TRBD1 identical over 8 bases. Trimming at V came to 1 base and at J to 2 bases, leaving 3 bases not matched to a gene. Germline V gives CDR1 LGHNA, CDR2 YSLEER. The CDR3 contains 15 residues. CDR3 loop: CASSQGGQAQETQYF. The DNA of the CDR3 is TGCGCCAGCAGCCAAGGGGGACAGGCACAAGAGACCCAGTACTTC.

V usage is TRBV11-1 and J usage is TRBJ2-7; possible D gene TRBD1, 6 bases. Trimming left V 1 base short and J 2 bases short, with 9 bases between. CDR3 length equals 14 residues. Germline CDR1 reads SGHAT; CDR2 reads FQDESV (reference sequence). As DNA, the CDR3 is TGTGCCAGCAGCTTAGGTACAGGGACCTACGAGCAGTACTTC. It is translated as CASSLGTGTYEQYF.

The chain joins TRBV30 to TRBJ2-1; TRBD2 is a possible D gene (5 bases). This CDR3 is built from 15 residues. V dropped 0 bases and J dropped 8 bases, with 17 bases sitting between them. CDR1 is GTSNPN and CDR2 is SVGIG in the germline V gene (reference sequence). The chain's CDR3 is CAWSVGSSPADEQFF. In DNA, the CDR3 is TGTGCCTGGAGTGTAGGTTCTAGCCCGGCAGATGAGCAGTTCTTC.

The V and J genes are TRBV15 and TRBJ2-7; perhaps TRBD2 as D (5 bases). V was shortened by 5 bases and J by 0 bases, with 11 bases between the two germline ends. Germline values: CDR1 LNHNV, CDR2 YYDKDF (reference sequence). This CDR3 contains 14 residues. As DNA, the CDR3 is TGTGCCACCAGCGCCGGCGGGCTCTCCTACGAGCAGTACTTC. Its translation: CATSAGGLSYEQYF.

The V call is TRBV7-8, the J call TRBJ1-5; 9 bases align to TRBD1. Losses at the gene ends were 0 bases for V and 6 bases for J; bases not matched to a gene: 9. Germline assignment: CDR1 SGHVS and CDR2 FQNEAQ. This CDR3 has 17 amino acids. In DNA, the CDR3 is TGTGCCAGCAGCTTAGCGGGGGACAGGGTAAATCGTCAGCCCCAGCATTTT. It yields the protein CASSLAGDRVNRQPQHF.

The rearrangement joins TRBV5-6 to TRBJ2-5; perhaps D is TRBD1 or TRBD2 (6 bases each). The CDR3 length is 17 residues. V was trimmed by 2 bases and J by 0 bases, leaving 17 bases between them. The germline gives CDR1 SGHDT, CDR2 YYEEEE. The CDR3: CASSFTSTGRYQETQYF. In DNA form, the CDR3 reads TGTGCCAGCAGCTTCACTTCAACAGGGAGGTACCAAGAGACCCAGTACTTC.

The chain uses TRBV28 and TRBJ2-7; D call uncertain. Germline-derived CDR1 and CDR2 are MDHEN and SYDVKM. This CDR3 comprises 14 residues. Trimming pared 2 bases from V and 4 bases from J, leaving 12 bases between. In DNA, the CDR3 is TGTGCCAGCAGTTTAGAAGGGCCTGAGTACGAGCAGTACTTC. It is translated as CASSLEGPEYEQYF.

The V gene is TRBV11-2, the J gene TRBJ1-1, with TRBD1 identical over 8 bases. V gave up 4 bases and J gave up 0 bases; unmatched junction bases: 4. The CDR3 totals 15 residues. The germline CDR1 and CDR2 sequences are SGHAT and FQNNGV. DNA for the CDR3: TGTGCCAGCAGCTCGAGGACAGGGATGAACACTGAAGCTTTCTTT. It yields the protein CASSSRTGMNTEAFF.